The present entry profiles one T cell receptor (beta chain) with its context. Its specific antigen is unknown. No clone much larger than this one lies a single base away; base qualities are absent. The sample is drawn from a study of Graves' ophthalmopathy and Graves' hyperthyroidism (dated by TCRdb to between 2017 and 2018). General notes on the study: Hyperthyroidism was considered stable if no progression to ophthalmopathy occurred within 18 months of follow-up. T-cell repertoires of thyroid tissue and blood were compared in over 5 hyperthyroidism patients. After sampling, hyperthyroidism patients received methimazole starting at 30 mg daily, and ophthalmopathy patients received high-dose intravenous methylprednisolone. The independent validation cohort included about 19 hyperthyroidism patients plus 17 patients who later progressed from hyperthyroidism to ophthalmopathy. In total, 120 to 150 blood samples were TCR-sequenced: 40 to 45 ophthalmopathy, 75 hyperthyroidism and approximately 17 hyperthyroidism-to-ophthalmopathy patients. To tell Graves' ophthalmopathy apart from Graves' hyperthyroidism, and to predict which patients would progress to ophthalmopathy, the study relied on TCR beta repertoire signatures. To explore V-J signatures that distinguish ophthalmopathy from hyperthyroidism, a discovery set of under 110 patients was enrolled, made up of 40 to 45 with ophthalmopathy and fewer than 60 with stable hyperthyroidism.

From the cysteine up to the phenylalanine, the CDR3 has a length of 13 residues. Only the CDR3 part of the read is kept: 39 bases, read in frame from the first base. V was cut back by 10 bases and J by 2 bases, leaving a gap of 15 bases between them. The germline V gene encodes CDR1 SEHNR and CDR2 FQNEAQ (reference sequence). TCR beta CDR3 regions were amplified from RNA transcripts for repertoire sequencing. The first round of RT-PCR was done with HTBI primers and the Qiagen OneStep RT-PCR kit, and was followed by a second round of multiplex PCR, then size selection and purification. Libraries were sequenced paired-end with 100 bp reads on an Illumina HiSeq2000. The paper's data handling went like this. SOAPnuke was used to process the reads, removing any read that contained adapters or uncalled bases, had a mean Phred below 15, or lacked an exact match to the constant primer or identifier. COPE v1.2.5 was used to merge high-quality paired reads. Each unique nucleotide sequence was defined as a clonotype, and clonotypes were aligned to IMGT TRB V, D and J references with MiTCR v1.1. Only V-J combinations with frequency above 0.0001 were analysed, covering 99.2% of repertoires. For each V-J combination, a TCR clonal expansion and chaos score was defined as F50 clonal expansion divided by the chaos observed in the TCRdist matrix. Features were reduced by Welch's t-statistics and random forest to over 10 V-J combinations, which fed a naive Bayes classifier. The Morisita-Horn index was used to measure how similar the thyroid and blood repertoires were. TCRdb trimmed public reads at Q25 via fastp, called clones via MiXCR and kept in-frame beta chains. For every CDR3 protein sequence, its rows merge into one entry that carries the most common genes and DNA. None of the V and J calls come from the authors' own analysis; TCRdb made them. This sample comprises about 600,000 distinct CDR3 sequences, roughly 40% of them detected only once. About 4% of the sample lies in the top ten.

What the authors observed across the whole study: Most expanded thyroid clonotypes with a frequency above 0.001 also appeared in blood, which suggests that blood repertoires may reflect the immune response in the thyroid. Ophthalmopathy was separated from stable hyperthyroidism by the 13-signature model with 85% to 90% sensitivity and 81% to 84% specificity in cross-validation and with 80%/75% in the test set. No statistical method was used to set the sample size in advance, and the investigators knew which group each participant was assigned to. In validation, the model predicted ophthalmopathy progression with about 64% sensitivity and roughly 72% specificity; around twelve predicted patients were CT-confirmed with GO in a median of around 6 months.

Hyperthyroidism patients were newly diagnosed, were aged 18 to 65 years, and had a disease duration under 2 months. Anyone with other autoimmune diseases, uncontrolled infections, pregnancy or lactation was excluded from the study. Clinical symptoms, serum thyroxine, TRAb, thyroid ultrasound and orbital computed tomography were used for diagnosis. Total RNA was extracted with Trizol reagent and quality-checked on an Agilent 2100 Bioanalyzer. The rearrangement combines TRBV7-9 with TRBJ2-7; 6 matching bases give a weak D call of TRBD1. The sequence was obtained from an adult man with Graves' hyperthyroidism. The sequenced sample consisted of peripheral blood or thyroid tissue (not recorded which). The CDR3 protein sequence reads: CATTGFGAYEQYF. The sequenced DNA: TGTGCCACTACAGGGTTTGGTGCCTACGAGCAGTACTTC.